Each of the 13 T cell receptor beta chains below was sequenced from the same sample in a study of cytomegalovirus exposure and HLA in healthy donors. Here immunoSEQ multiplex PCR was the method, and the copy in TCRdb shows in-frame clones only, minus some. The data show roughly 82,000 clones, 85% to 95% seen once. The specimen was PBMCs. The receptors here all came from a man aged 18 to 35 in good health and CMV-seronegative.

The chain employs TRBV6-1 and TRBJ2-1; D is perhaps TRBD1 (8 bases). V was cut by 3 bases and J by 3 bases, with 15 bases left in between. CDR1 is MNHNS and CDR2 is SASEGT in the germline V gene. This CDR3 has 16 amino acids. CDR3 loop: CASSEGGGQVYNEQFF. In nucleotides, the CDR3 is TGTGCCAGCAGTGAGGGGGGGGGACAGGTCTACAATGAGCAGTTCTTC.

V gene TRBV25-1 combines with J gene TRBJ2-7; maybe TRBD2 (6 bases). The germline CDR1 and CDR2 sequences are MGHDK and SYGVNS. The CDR3 runs to 14 residues. V was shortened by 8 bases and J by 1 base, with 15 bases between the two germline ends. The CDR3 loop reads CASVPGLGSYEQYF. CDR3 sequence (DNA): TGTGCCAGCGTACCGGGACTCGGATCCTACGAGCAGTACTTC.

This clone has just a few counts. The J gene is TRBJ2-2, the V gene TRBV7-6; TRBD1 matches 8 bases. This CDR3 is built from 15 residues. Germline CDR1 and CDR2: SGHVS and FNYEAQ. The trim removed 5 bases at V and 4 bases at J, leaving 6 bases unmatched. The CDR3 sequence is CASSQGQGGTGELFF. CDR3 nucleotide sequence: TGTGCCAGCAGCCAAGGACAGGGAGGCACCGGGGAGCTGTTTTTT. Full variable domain (outside the CDR3, taken from reference TRBV7-6 and TRBJ2-2): GAGVSQSPRYKVTKRGQDVALRCDPISGHVSLYWYRQALGQGPEFLTYFNYEAQQDKSGLPNDRFSAERPEGSISTLTIQRTEQRDSAMYRCASSQGQGGTGELFFGEGSRLTVL.

V usage is TRBV9 and J usage is TRBJ2-5; 10 bases match TRBD2. This CDR3 is built from 16 residues. After removal of 0 bases from V and 4 bases from J, the junction contained 6 bases not matched to a gene. Germline lookup yields CDR1 SGDLS and CDR2 YYNGEE. The CDR3 region is CASSVGLAGATETQYF. The CDR3 region has the DNA TGTGCCAGCAGCGTAGGGCTAGCGGGAGCCACAGAGACCCAGTACTTC. Drawing the rest from reference TRBV9 and TRBJ2-5, the complete variable domain is DSGVTQTPKHLITATGQRVTLRCSPRSGDLSVYWYQQSLDQGLQFLIQYYNGEERAKGNILERFSAQQFPDLHSELNLSSLELGDSALYFCASSVGLAGATETQYFGPGTRLLVL.

V gene TRBV10-1 combines with J gene TRBJ1-5; 8 nucleotides match TRBD1. CDR3 length: 13 residues. The germline V gene has CDR1 WNHNN and CDR2 SYGVQD (reference sequence). J gave up 7 bases and V 4 bases, and 3 bases lay outside the gene matches. DNA for the CDR3: TGCGCCAGCAGTGGACAGGGGCACCAGCCCCAGCATTTT. Translation: CASSGQGHQPQHF.

The gene calls are TRBV6-5 and TRBJ1-2; TRBD1 matches 10 bases. The CDR3 is made up of 14 amino acids. CDR1 MNHEY and CDR2 SVGAGI come from the germline V gene. With 5 bases clipped from V and 6 bases from J, the junction kept 6 bases outside the gene matches. In DNA form, the CDR3 reads TGTGCCAGCAGTCTCCGGGACAGGGGCCATGGCTACACCTTC. Its protein product is CASSLRDRGHGYTF.

Points on this clone: Other DNA sequences in this sample translate to the same CDR3. This chain uses TRBV11-3 with TRBJ2-1, with 14 nucleotides matching TRBD2. Unmatched junction bases numbered 1, after V lost 5 bases and J lost 4 bases. CDR3 length equals 15 residues. Germline lookup yields CDR1 SGHNT and CDR2 YENEEA. CDR3 sequence (DNA): TGTGCCAGCAGCCGACTAGCGGGAGGGTACAATGAGCAGTTCTTC. Amino acid sequence: CASSRLAGGYNEQFF.

The rearrangement uses TRBV7-8 and TRBJ2-3; TRBD2 agrees at 12 bases. J gave up 5 bases and V 1 base, and 7 bases lay outside the gene matches. Germline-derived CDR1 and CDR2 are SGHVS and FQNEAQ. The CDR3 consists of 17 residues. For the CDR3, the DNA is TGTGCCAGCAGCTTAGTTGCTAGCGGGAGGGCCAGAGATACGCAGTATTTT. Translating gives CASSLVASGRARDTQYF.

The chain uses TRBV7-2 and TRBJ1-4, with TRBD1 matching 7 bases. Germline lookup yields CDR1 SGHTA and CDR2 FQGNSA. This CDR3 has 14 amino acids. V dropped 5 bases and J dropped 4; count of bases not matched to a gene: 4. CDR3: CASSPGQLNEKLFF. CDR3 bases: TGTGCCAGCAGCCCGGGACAGCTTAATGAAAAACTGTTTTTT.

The chain carries TRBV9 and TRBJ2-7, with a weak D call TRBD2 (5 bases). V gave up 5 bases and J gave up 2 bases, with 14 bases separating them. The CDR3 runs 14 residues. Germline V gene data show CDR1 as SGDLS and CDR2 as YYNGEE. CDR3 region: CASSRAGETYEQYF. The DNA for the CDR3 is TGTGCCAGCAGTAGGGCTGGGGAGACCTACGAGCAGTACTTC.

The DNA of the CDR3 is TGTGCCAGCAGTTCTAGACAGGGTGGACTTGGAAACACCATATATTTT. Translated, it gives CASSSRQGGLGNTIYF. V usage is TRBV7-2 and J usage is TRBJ1-3; 7 bases agree with TRBD1. Germline CDR1 SGHTA, CDR2 FQGNSA. The CDR3 is 16 residues long. With 6 bases clipped from V and 3 bases from J, the junction kept 11 bases outside the gene matches.

The rearrangement uses TRBV27 and TRBJ1-2; 11 nucleotides match TRBD1. CDR3 length equals 13 residues. Unmatched junction bases numbered 4, after V lost 6 bases and J lost 7 bases. Germline V gives CDR1 MNHEY, CDR2 SMNVEV (reference sequence). CDR3 loop: CASSDGQGAGYTF. Here the CDR3 DNA reads TGTGCCAGCAGCGACGGACAGGGGGCTGGCTACACCTTC.

Of note for this clone: A junction end diverges from the germline sequence, so it may reflect a read error. The chain carries TRBV7-7 and TRBJ2-3; 7 positions match TRBD2. Germline values: CDR1 SSHAT, CDR2 FNYEAQ (reference sequence). CDR3 length: 15 amino acids. The CDR3, as DNA: TGTGCTAGCAGCCGGGGAGGGTTCAGCACAGATACGCAGTATTTT. Protein: CASSRGGFSTDTQYF.